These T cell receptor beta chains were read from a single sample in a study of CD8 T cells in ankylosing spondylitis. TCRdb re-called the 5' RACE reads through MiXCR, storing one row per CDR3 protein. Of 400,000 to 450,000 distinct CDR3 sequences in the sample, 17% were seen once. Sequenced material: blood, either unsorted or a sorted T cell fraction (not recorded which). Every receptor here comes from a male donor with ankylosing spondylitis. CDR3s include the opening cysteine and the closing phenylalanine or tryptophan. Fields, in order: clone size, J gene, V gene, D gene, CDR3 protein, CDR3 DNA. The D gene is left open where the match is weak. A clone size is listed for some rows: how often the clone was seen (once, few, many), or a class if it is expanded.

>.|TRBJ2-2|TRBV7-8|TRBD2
CASSQIQRGITGELFF
TGTGCCAGCAGCCAGATCCAGCGGGGGATCACCGGGGAGCTGTTTTTT
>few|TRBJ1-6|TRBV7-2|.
CASSLGGSNYSPLHF
TGTGCCAGCAGCTTAGGGGGAAGTAACTATTCACCCCTCCACTTT
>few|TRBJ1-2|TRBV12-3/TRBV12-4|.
CASTQGTYGYTF
TGTGCCAGCACCCAAGGCACCTATGGCTACACCTTC
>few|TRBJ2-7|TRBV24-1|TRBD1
CATSETNRGEQYF
TGTGCCACCAGTGAAACCAACAGGGGCGAGCAGTACTTC
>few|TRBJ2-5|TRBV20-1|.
CSALRHFQETQYF
TGCAGTGCGTTGAGACACTTCCAAGAGACCCAGTACTTC
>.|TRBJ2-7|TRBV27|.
CASSSLSIGGYEQYF
TGTGCCAGCAGTTCTCTTTCGATTGGCGGGTACGAGCAGTACTTC
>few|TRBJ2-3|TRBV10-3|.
CAIGLNPSTDTQYF
TGTGCCATCGGACTGAATCCTAGCACAGATACGCAGTATTTT
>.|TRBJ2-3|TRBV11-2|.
CASSRTGLDTQYF
TGTGCCAGCAGCCGTACGGGGCTAGATACGCAGTATTTT
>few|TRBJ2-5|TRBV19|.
CASSISKTGSETQYF
TGTGCCAGTAGTATATCAAAAACAGGGTCAGAGACCCAGTACTTC
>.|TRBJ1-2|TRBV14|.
CASSQEGATNYGYTF
TGTGCCAGCAGCCAAGAGGGCGCAACTAACTATGGCTACACCTTC
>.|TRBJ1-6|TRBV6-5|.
CASTVGNSPLHF
TGTGCCAGCACAGTGGGTAATTCACCCCTCCACTTT
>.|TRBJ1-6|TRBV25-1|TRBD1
CASSEDRVVGSPLHF
TGTGCCAGCAGTGAAGACAGGGTGGTTGGTTCACCCCTCCACTTT
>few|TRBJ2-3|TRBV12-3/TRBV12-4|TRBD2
CASTWGGGAGTDTQYF
TGTGCCAGCACCTGGGGCGGGGGGGCAGGAACAGATACGCAGTATTTT
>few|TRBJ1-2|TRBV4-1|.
CASSQDPPPGYGYTF
TGCGCCAGCAGCCAAGACCCCCCTCCTGGCTATGGCTACACCTTC
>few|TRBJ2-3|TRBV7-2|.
CASTPGELTVDTQYF
TGTGCCAGCACCCCCGGGGAATTAACTGTAGATACGCAGTATTTT
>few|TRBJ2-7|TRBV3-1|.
CASSQEDYSSVYEQYF
TGTGCCAGCAGCCAAGAGGATTACTCGAGTGTATACGAGCAGTACTTC
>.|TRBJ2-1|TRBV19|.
CASSIGGLGQFF
TGTGCCAGTAGTATAGGTGGACTGGGGCAGTTCTTC
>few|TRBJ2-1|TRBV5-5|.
CASSLISWASRDNEQFF
TGTGCCAGCAGCTTGATATCATGGGCTAGCCGAGACAATGAGCAGTTCTTC
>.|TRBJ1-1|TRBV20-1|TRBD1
CSASRRQGVVNTEAFF
TGCAGTGCTAGTCGGCGCCAGGGGGTGGTGAACACTGAAGCTTTCTTT
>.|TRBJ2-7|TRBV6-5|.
CASSPRLGAVVYEQYF
TGTGCCAGCAGTCCTCGATTGGGGGCGGTTGTCTACGAGCAGTACTTC
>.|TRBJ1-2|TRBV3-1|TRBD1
CASSPGQPNYGYTF
TGTGCCAGCAGCCCGGGACAGCCTAACTATGGCTACACCTTC
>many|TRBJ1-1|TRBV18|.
CASSSVATNTEAFF
TGTGCCAGCTCATCGGTGGCCACGAACACTGAAGCTTTCTTT
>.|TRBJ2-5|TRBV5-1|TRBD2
CASSLVAVAGGAETQYF
TGCGCCAGCAGCTTGGTAGCGGTAGCGGGAGGGGCAGAGACCCAGTACTTC
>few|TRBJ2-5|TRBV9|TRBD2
CASSVTGGVGETQYF
TGTGCCAGCAGCGTTACGGGGGGGGTTGGGGAGACCCAGTACTTC
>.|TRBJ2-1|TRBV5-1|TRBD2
CASSWGPLAGGYNEQFF
TGCGCCAGCAGCTGGGGCCCCCTAGCGGGGGGGTACAATGAGCAGTTCTTC
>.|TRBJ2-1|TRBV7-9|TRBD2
CASSLGSGGDNEQFF
TGTGCCAGCAGCTTAGGTAGCGGGGGGGACAATGAGCAGTTCTTC
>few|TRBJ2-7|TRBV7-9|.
CASSQSGWRGEQYF
TGTGCCAGCAGCCAAAGCGGGTGGCGCGGCGAGCAGTACTTC
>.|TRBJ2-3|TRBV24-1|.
CATSDFLGGTDTQYF
TGTGCCACCAGTGACTTCCTCGGGGGAACAGATACGCAGTATTTT
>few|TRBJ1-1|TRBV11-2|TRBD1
CASSLGRDRVTEAFF
TGTGCCAGCAGCTTAGGCCGGGACAGGGTCACTGAAGCTTTCTTT
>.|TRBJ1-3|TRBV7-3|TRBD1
CASSLGQGAPLNF
TGTGCCAGCAGCTTAGGACAGGGGGCCCCCCTGAATTTT
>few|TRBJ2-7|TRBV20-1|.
CSAQPGTYSYEQYF
TGCAGTGCTCAACCGGGGACTTACTCCTACGAGCAGTACTTC
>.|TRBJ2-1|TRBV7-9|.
CASSFGAISYNEQFF
TGTGCCAGCAGCTTCGGGGCAATCTCCTACAATGAGCAGTTCTTC
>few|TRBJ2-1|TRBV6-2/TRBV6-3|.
CASSYRGRVEQFF
TGTGCCAGCAGTTACCGAGGGAGAGTTGAGCAGTTCTTC
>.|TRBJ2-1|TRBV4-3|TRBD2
CASSQDAGVGNEQFF
TGCGCCAGCAGCCAAGATGCGGGAGTCGGCAATGAGCAGTTCTTC
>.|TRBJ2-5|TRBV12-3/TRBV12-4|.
CASSFARRETQYF
TGTGCCAGCAGTTTTGCCAGGCGGGAGACCCAGTACTTC
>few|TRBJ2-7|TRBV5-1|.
CASRPTSRAGNYEQYF
TGCGCCAGCCGACCCACCTCCAGAGCAGGGAACTACGAGCAGTACTTC